This entry features one T cell receptor (beta chain) sequence. Its antigen remains unidentified. Profiled with immunoSEQ multiplex PCR; TCRdb holds only in-frame clones, not every one. This sample carries 100,000 or so clones, 90% of them seen once, and the ten largest clones take approximately 1.3%. The data were taken from a study of T cell responses to AZD1222 COVID-19 vaccine. As for the study in general: Second doses that came at about 4 or about 12 weeks were put together.

CDR3 length equals 13 residues. CDR1 SGDLS and CDR2 YYNGEE come from the germline V gene. After removal of 3 bases from V and 14 bases from J, the junction contained 7 bases not matched to a gene. Study-level results: The sample set comprised mostly white British donors with more females, and clonal diversity was possibly underestimated. The study reported that nearly half of spike-specific TCRs target unmutated variant regions.

The specimen was peripheral blood, collected on day 0 of AZD1222 vaccination. The chain has TRBV9 and TRBJ1-6, with 8 bases aligning to TRBD1. The source is an adult in good health. The CDR3 DNA follows: TGTGCCAGCAGCGCAGCAACAGGGGGAACCCTCCACTTT. It codes for CASSAATGGTLHF. Using reference TRBV9 and TRBJ1-6 for the parts outside the CDR3, the full variable domain is DSGVTQTPKHLITATGQRVTLRCSPRSGDLSVYWYQQSLDQGLQFLIQYYNGEERAKGNILERFSAQQFPDLHSELNLSSLELGDSALYFCASSAATGGTLHFGNGTRLTVT.